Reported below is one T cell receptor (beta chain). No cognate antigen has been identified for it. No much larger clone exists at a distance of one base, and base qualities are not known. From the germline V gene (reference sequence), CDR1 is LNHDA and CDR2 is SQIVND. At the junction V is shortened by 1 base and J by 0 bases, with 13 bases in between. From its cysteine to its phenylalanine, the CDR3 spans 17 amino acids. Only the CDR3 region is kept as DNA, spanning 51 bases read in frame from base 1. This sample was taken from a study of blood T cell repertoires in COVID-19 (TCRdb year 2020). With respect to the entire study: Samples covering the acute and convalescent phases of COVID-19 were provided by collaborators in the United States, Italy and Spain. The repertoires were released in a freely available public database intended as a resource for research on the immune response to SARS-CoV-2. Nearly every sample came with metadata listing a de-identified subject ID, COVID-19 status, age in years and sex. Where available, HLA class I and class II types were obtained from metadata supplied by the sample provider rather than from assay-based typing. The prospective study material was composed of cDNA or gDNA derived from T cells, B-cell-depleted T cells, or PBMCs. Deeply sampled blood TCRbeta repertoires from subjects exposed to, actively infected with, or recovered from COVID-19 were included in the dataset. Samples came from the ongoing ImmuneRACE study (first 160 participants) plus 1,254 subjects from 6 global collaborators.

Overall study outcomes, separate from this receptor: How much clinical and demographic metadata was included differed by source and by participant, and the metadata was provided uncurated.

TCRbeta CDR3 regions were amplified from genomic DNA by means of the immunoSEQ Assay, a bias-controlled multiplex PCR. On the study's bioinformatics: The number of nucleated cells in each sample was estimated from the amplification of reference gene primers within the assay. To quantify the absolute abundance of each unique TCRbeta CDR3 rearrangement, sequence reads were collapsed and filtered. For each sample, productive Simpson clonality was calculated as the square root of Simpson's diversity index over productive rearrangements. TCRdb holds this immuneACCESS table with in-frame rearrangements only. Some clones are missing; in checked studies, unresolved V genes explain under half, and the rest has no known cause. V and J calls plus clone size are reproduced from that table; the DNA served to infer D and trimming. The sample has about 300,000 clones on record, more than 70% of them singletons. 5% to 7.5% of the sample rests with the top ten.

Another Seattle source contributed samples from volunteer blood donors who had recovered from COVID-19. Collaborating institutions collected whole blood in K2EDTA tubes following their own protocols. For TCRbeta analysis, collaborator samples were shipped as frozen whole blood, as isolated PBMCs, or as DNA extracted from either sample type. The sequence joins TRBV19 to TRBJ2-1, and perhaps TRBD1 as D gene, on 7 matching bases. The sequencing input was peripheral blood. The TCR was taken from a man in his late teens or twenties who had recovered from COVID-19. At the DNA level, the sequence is TGTGCCAGTAGTATAGTGTCAGGGGGGAGCTCCTACAATGAGCAGTTCTTC. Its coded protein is CASSIVSGGSSYNEQFF.